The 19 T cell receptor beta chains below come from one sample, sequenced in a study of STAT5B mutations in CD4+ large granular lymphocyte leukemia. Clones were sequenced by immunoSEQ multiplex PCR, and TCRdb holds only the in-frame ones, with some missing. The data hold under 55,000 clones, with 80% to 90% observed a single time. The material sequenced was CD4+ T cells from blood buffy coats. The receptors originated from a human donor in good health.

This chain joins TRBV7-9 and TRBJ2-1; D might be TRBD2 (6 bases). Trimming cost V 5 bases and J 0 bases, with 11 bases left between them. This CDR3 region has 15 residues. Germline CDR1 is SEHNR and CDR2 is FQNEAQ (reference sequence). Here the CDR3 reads CASSLSGTSYNEQFF. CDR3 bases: TGTGCCAGCAGCCTTAGCGGAACCTCCTACAATGAGCAGTTCTTC.

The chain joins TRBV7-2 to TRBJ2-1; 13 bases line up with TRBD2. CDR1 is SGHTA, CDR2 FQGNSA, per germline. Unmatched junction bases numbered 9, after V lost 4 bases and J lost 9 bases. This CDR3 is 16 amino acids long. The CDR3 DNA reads TGTGCCAGCAGCTCTTCTGGACTAGCGGGAGATGGTGAGCAGTTCTTC. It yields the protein CASSSSGLAGDGEQFF.

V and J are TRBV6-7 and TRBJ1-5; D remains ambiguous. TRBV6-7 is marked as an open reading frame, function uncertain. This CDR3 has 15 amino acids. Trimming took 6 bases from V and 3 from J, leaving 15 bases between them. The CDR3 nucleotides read TGTGCCAGCAGGCCACAGCTTGCGAACAATCAGCCCCAGCATTTT. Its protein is CASRPQLANNQPQHF.

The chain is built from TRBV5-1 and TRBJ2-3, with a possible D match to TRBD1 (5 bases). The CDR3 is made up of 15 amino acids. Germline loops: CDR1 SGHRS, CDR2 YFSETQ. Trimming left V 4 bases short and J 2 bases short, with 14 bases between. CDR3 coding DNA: TGCGCCAGCAGCCCTCAGGGCAGGTTCACAGATACGCAGTATTTT. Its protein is CASSPQGRFTDTQYF.

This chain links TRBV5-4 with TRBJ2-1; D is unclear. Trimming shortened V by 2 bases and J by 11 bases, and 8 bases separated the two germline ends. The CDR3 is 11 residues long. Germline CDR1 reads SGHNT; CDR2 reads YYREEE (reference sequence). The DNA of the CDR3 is TGTGCCAGCAGCTTAACGTCTCAGCAGTTCTTC. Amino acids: CASSLTSQQFF.

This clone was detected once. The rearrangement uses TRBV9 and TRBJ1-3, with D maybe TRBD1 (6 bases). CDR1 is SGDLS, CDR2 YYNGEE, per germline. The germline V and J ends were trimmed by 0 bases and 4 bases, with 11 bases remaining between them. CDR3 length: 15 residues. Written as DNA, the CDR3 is TGTGCCAGCAGCGTAGGACTGACAGGAGGAAACACCATATATTTT. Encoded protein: CASSVGLTGGNTIYF.

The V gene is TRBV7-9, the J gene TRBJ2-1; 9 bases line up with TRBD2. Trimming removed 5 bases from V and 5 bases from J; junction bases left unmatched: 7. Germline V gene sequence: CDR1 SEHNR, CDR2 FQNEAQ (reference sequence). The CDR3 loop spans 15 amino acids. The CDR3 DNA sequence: TGTGCCAGCAGCGCCAGACTAGCGGAGAACAATGAGCAGTTCTTC. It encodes CASSARLAENNEQFF.

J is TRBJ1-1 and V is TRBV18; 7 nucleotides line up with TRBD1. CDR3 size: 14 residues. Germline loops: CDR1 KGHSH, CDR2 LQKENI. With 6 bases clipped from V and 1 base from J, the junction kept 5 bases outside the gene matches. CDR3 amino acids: CASSLGQANTEAFF. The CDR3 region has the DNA TGTGCCAGCTCGCTTGGACAGGCGAACACTGAAGCTTTCTTT.

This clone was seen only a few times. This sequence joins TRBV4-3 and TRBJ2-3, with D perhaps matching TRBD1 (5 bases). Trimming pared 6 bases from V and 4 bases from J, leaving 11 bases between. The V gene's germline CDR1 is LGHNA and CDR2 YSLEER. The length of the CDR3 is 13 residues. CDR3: CASSGGAPDTQYF. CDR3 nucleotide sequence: TGCGCCAGCAGTGGTGGGGCCCCAGATACGCAGTATTTT.

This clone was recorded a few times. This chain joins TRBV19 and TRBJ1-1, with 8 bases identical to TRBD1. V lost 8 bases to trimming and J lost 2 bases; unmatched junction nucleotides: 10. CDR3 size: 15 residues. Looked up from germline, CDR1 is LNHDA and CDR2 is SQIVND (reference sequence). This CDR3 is CASLSPGQVNTEAFF. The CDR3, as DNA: TGTGCCAGTCTTTCCCCGGGACAGGTAAACACTGAAGCTTTCTTT.

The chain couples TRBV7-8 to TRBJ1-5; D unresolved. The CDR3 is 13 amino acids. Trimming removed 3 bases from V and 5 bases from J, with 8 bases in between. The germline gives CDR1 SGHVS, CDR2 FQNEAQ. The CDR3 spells CASSLAAYQPQHF. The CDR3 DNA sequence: TGTGCCAGCAGCTTGGCCGCCTATCAGCCCCAGCATTTT.

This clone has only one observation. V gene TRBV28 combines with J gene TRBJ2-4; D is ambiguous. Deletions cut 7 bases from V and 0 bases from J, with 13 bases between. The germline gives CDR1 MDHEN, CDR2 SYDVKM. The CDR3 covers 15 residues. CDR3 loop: CASTKPQLAKNIQYF. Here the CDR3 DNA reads TGTGCCAGCACCAAACCTCAGTTAGCCAAAAACATTCAGTACTTC.

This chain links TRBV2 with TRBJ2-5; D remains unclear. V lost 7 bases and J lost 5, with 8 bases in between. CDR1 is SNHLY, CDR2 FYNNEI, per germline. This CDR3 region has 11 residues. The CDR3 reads CASNSAETQYF. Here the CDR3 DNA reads TGTGCCAGCAATTCCGCTGAGACCCAGTACTTC.

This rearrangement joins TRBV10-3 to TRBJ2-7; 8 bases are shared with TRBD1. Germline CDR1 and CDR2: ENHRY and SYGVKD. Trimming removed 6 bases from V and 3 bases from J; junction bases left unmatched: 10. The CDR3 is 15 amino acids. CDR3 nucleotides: TGTGCCATCAGGGAATCCGGGACAGGCCACTACGAGCAGTACTTC. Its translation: CAIRESGTGHYEQYF.

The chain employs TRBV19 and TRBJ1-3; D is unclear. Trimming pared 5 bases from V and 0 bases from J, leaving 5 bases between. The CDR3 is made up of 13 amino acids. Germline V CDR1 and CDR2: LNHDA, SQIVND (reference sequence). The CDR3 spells CASSPTSGNTIYF. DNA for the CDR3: TGTGCCAGTAGTCCCACCTCTGGAAACACCATATATTTT.

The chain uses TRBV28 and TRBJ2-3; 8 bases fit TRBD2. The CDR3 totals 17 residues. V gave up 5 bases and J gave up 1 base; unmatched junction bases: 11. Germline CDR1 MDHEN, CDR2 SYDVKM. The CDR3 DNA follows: TGTGCCAGCAGTCTCTCCCTAGCGGGCCGGCGCACAGATACGCAGTATTTT. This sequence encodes CASSLSLAGRRTDTQYF.

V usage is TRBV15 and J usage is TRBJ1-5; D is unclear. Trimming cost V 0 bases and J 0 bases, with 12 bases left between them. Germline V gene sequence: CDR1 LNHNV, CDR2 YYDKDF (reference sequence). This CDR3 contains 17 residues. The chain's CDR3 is CATSRESAGYSNQPQHF. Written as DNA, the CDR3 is TGTGCCACCAGCAGAGAGTCGGCAGGTTATAGCAATCAGCCCCAGCATTTT. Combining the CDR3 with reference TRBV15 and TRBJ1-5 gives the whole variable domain DAMVIQNPRYQVTQFGKPVTLSCSQTLNHNVMYWYQQKSSQAPKLLFHYYDKDFNNEADTPDNFQSRRPNTSFCFLDIRSPGLGDTAMYLCATSRESAGYSNQPQHFGDGTRLSIL.

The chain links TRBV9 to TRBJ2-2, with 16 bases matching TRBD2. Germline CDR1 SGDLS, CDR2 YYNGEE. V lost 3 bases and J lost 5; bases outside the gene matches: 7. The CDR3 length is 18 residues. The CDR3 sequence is CASSAPGLAGGVTGELFF. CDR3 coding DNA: TGTGCCAGCAGCGCGCCGGGACTAGCGGGAGGGGTAACCGGGGAGCTGTTTTTT.

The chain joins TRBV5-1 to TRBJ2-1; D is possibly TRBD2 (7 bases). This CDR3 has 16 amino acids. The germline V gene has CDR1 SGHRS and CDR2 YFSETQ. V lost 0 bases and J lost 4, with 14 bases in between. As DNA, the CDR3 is TGCGCCAGCAGCTTGGGAGGGGGGGCATCATACAATGAGCAGTTCTTC. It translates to CASSLGGGASYNEQFF.